These 6 T cell receptor beta chains were sequenced from one sample in a study of blood T cell repertoires in COVID-19. Using immunoSEQ multiplex PCR, the repertoire was profiled, and TCRdb retains in-frame clones only, with some absent. The table lists approximately 130,000 clones, roughly 80% of them singletons. Sequencing was carried out using PBMCs or T cells enriched from blood (not recorded which). These receptors originate from a man in his thirties or forties who had recovered from COVID-19.

The chain links TRBV9 to TRBJ2-2; a weak D match, TRBD1 (6 bases). Germline CDR1 reads SGDLS; CDR2 reads YYNGEE. The length of the CDR3 is 18 residues. V gave up 0 bases and J gave up 3 bases, with 18 bases separating them. The CDR3 loop is CASSVDIRGQTDTGELFF. The CDR3 DNA follows: TGTGCCAGCAGCGTAGACATTCGTGGACAGACTGACACCGGGGAGCTGTTTTTT.

This chain links TRBV11-3 with TRBJ1-1; unclear D gene. In germline, CDR1 is SGHNT, CDR2 YENEEA. The CDR3 loop spans 13 amino acids. V lost 3 bases and J 1 base, leaving 6 bases between the germline ends. The CDR3 nucleotides read TGTGCCAGCAGCTTCCAGGAGAACACTGAAGCTTTCTTT. This translates into CASSFQENTEAFF.

J is TRBJ1-2 and V is TRBV5-1; 7 bases line up with TRBD1. The CDR3 runs to 13 residues. CDR1 and CDR2 (germline): SGHRS, YFSETQ. V was clipped by 0 bases and J by 4 bases; unmatched bases: 0. The CDR3 region has the DNA TGCGCCAGCAGCTTGGGGGACAGCTATGGCTACACCTTC. It codes for CASSLGDSYGYTF.

The J gene is TRBJ2-1, the V gene TRBV19, with 14 nucleotides matching TRBD2. V lost 6 bases to trimming and J lost 6 bases; unmatched junction nucleotides: 4. The germline V gene encodes CDR1 LNHDA and CDR2 SQIVND (reference sequence). The CDR3 is 15 amino acids. CDR3 region: CASRTSGRAANEQFF. CDR3 bases: TGTGCCAGTAGGACTAGCGGGAGGGCCGCCAATGAGCAGTTCTTC.

The V gene is TRBV19, the J gene TRBJ1-6; no firm D call. CDR3 size: 13 residues. Germline V gene data show CDR1 as LNHDA and CDR2 as SQIVND (reference sequence). V lost 5 bases to trimming and J lost 8 bases, with 10 bases between them. DNA of the CDR3: TGTGCCAGTAGTGCGTCCCAGGATTCACCCCTCCACTTT. This sequence encodes CASSASQDSPLHF.

This clone appeared a single time. The V gene is TRBV7-3, the J gene TRBJ2-2; tentatively, D is TRBD1 (5 bases). Trimming took off 2 bases at V and 3 bases at J, with 10 bases between the two ends. Germline V gene sequence: CDR1 SGHTA, CDR2 FQGTGA. There are 15 residues in the CDR3. In nucleotides, the CDR3 is TGTGCCAGCAGCTTATCTGGGGCTGACACCGGGGAGCTGTTTTTT. Its translation is CASSLSGADTGELFF.